This entry features one TCR beta chain sequence. The antigen remains undetermined. PCR was performed a second time for roughly 7 to 12 cycles using a sample-barcoded 5' primer and a J-beta primer mix. A template-switch adaptor with 12 random nucleotides tagged each cDNA molecule. A single record per CDR3 protein comes from TCRdb applying MiXCR to the 5' RACE reads. This table holds 1.2 million to 1.5 million distinct CDR3 sequences, roughly 40% found once. Germline CDR1 and CDR2: LGHDT and YNNKEL (reference sequence). V trimming: 4 bases; J trimming: 6 bases; junction bases outside the gene matches: 11. CDR3 length equals 15 residues. The data were obtained in a study of blood T cells in healthy people across ages. Overall study findings and caveats: Long-lived donors had more naive CD4+ cells and higher diversity than aged donors. The study lacked donor CMV status, which possibly confounded expanded clonotype changes.

Sequenced input: blood. This sequence originates from a young woman in good health. The gene calls are TRBV3-1 and TRBJ2-7, with 8 bases aligning to TRBD2. The CDR3, as DNA: TGTGCCAGCAGCCGTCTGGCGGGAGGATCCGGCGAGCAGTACTTC. This sequence encodes CASSRLAGGSGEQYF.